This T cell receptor beta chain was found in a study of cytomegalovirus exposure and HLA in healthy donors. Study summary: Samples from HLA-typed donors yielded about 85 million unique TCRs in an early data release.

The PCR used 60 Vbeta and 13 Jbeta primers. Data came from immunoSEQ multiplex PCR; TCRdb stores just in-frame clones and leaves some out. The data contain roughly 87,000 clones, around 79% of them seen just once; the ten biggest clones take up about 15%. This clone appeared a few times. The V gene's germline CDR1 is MGHRA and CDR2 YSYEKL. Trimming took off 5 bases at V and 6 bases at J, with 11 bases between the two ends. The CDR3 runs to 12 residues. The sample was PBMCs. This TCR was sampled from a woman aged 35 to 49 in good health and CMV-seropositive. The chain recombines TRBV4-1 with TRBJ2-7, with a weak D call TRBD1 (6 bases). CDR3 protein: CASSDRSGEQYF. The CDR3 region has the DNA TGCGCCAGCAGCGACAGGTCGGGCGAGCAGTACTTC.